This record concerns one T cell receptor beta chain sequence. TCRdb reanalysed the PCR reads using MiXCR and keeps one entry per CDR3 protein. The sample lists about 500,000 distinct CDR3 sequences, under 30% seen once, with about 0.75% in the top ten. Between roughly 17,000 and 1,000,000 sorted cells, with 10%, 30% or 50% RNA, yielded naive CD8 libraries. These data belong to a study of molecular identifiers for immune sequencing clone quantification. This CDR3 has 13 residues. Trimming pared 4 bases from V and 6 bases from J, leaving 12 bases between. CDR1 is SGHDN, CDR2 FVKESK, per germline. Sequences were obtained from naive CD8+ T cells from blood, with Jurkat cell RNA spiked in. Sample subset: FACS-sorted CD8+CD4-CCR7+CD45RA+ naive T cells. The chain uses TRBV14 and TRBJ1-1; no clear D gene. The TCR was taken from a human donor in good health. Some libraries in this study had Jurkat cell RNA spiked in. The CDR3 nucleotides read TGTGCCAGCAGCCCCCTTAACAGACCTGAAGCTTTCTTT. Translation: CASSPLNRPEAFF.